This is a list of T cell receptor beta chains from one sample in a study of T cell responses to AZD1222 COVID-19 vaccine. Sequencing was performed with immunoSEQ multiplex PCR; in TCRdb, only in-frame clones are kept and a portion is missing. Of approximately 120,000 clones detected, 87% appear once; the ten largest clones hold 4.5% to 6.5%. The sequencing here drew on peripheral blood, taken on day 0 of AZD1222 vaccination. Receptor source: an adult in good health. Both conserved end residues are part of each CDR3. The order of the fields is clone size, D gene, J gene, V gene, CDR3 DNA, CDR3 protein. A D gene is named only where the DNA matches it firmly. Only part of the rows carry a size: once, few, many, or a class if the clone is expanded.

abundance: .; d_gene: TRBD2; j_gene: TRBJ2-7; v_gene: TRBV7-9; CDR3nt: TGTGCCAGCAGCTTAGGGGACTACAGATCTACCTACGAGCAGTACTTC; CDR3aa: CASSLGDYRSTYEQYF
abundance: .; d_gene: .; j_gene: TRBJ1-2; v_gene: TRBV3-1/TRBV3-2; CDR3nt: TGTGCCAGCAGCCAAGACAAGGTCTATGGCTACACCTTC; CDR3aa: CASSQDKVYGYTF
abundance: .; d_gene: .; j_gene: TRBJ1-1; v_gene: TRBV2; CDR3nt: TGTGCCAGCACATTGGTCAGTCAAACTGAAGCTTTCTTT; CDR3aa: CASTLVSQTEAFF
abundance: .; d_gene: TRBD1; j_gene: TRBJ1-5; v_gene: TRBV4-2; CDR3nt: TGTGCCAGCAGCTCCCGGGACAGGGGGAATCAGCCCCAGCATTTT; CDR3aa: CASSSRDRGNQPQHF
abundance: .; d_gene: .; j_gene: TRBJ2-3; v_gene: TRBV3-1/TRBV3-2; CDR3nt: TGTGCCAGCAGCCAAGATTTCAGAAAGTCCACAGATACGCAGTATTTT; CDR3aa: CASSQDFRKSTDTQYF
abundance: .; d_gene: .; j_gene: TRBJ1-5; v_gene: TRBV28; CDR3nt: TGTGCCAGCAGTTTTTACCTCTCCAATCAGCCCCAGCATTTT; CDR3aa: CASSFYLSNQPQHF
abundance: few; d_gene: .; j_gene: TRBJ1-4; v_gene: TRBV14; CDR3nt: TGTGCCAGCAGCCAAGAGGCGTTTGAAAAACTGTTTTTT; CDR3aa: CASSQEAFEKLFF
abundance: .; d_gene: TRBD1; j_gene: TRBJ2-1; v_gene: TRBV15; CDR3nt: TGTGCCACCAGCAGCCTAACAGGGGTGAATGAGCAGTTCTTC; CDR3aa: CATSSLTGVNEQFF
abundance: .; d_gene: TRBD1; j_gene: TRBJ1-2; v_gene: TRBV29-1; CDR3nt: TGCAGTTGGACAGGGCGCGGCTACACCTTC; CDR3aa: CSWTGRGYTF
abundance: .; d_gene: .; j_gene: TRBJ2-4; v_gene: TRBV2; CDR3nt: TGTGCCAGCATACAGGGTTTGGGCATTCAGTACTTC; CDR3aa: CASIQGLGIQYF
abundance: .; d_gene: .; j_gene: TRBJ1-6; v_gene: TRBV28; CDR3nt: TGTGCCAGCAGTTTAGCATGGGGGCAGAATTCACCCCTCCACTTT; CDR3aa: CASSLAWGQNSPLHF
abundance: once; d_gene: TRBD1; j_gene: TRBJ2-7; v_gene: TRBV19; CDR3nt: TGTGCCAGTAGTAAGGGCGGGACAGGTCTTACCGATGCGTACTTC; CDR3aa: CASSKGGTGLTDAYF
abundance: .; d_gene: TRBD1; j_gene: TRBJ2-1; v_gene: TRBV24-1; CDR3nt: TGTGCCACCAGTTCCGGCAGGGGGACCTACAATGAGCAGTTCTTC; CDR3aa: CATSSGRGTYNEQFF
abundance: .; d_gene: .; j_gene: TRBJ1-2; v_gene: TRBV21-1; CDR3nt: TGTGCCAGTGCGGACGGCTCAAACTATGGCTACACCTTC; CDR3aa: CASADGSNYGYTF
abundance: .; d_gene: TRBD1; j_gene: TRBJ1-2; v_gene: TRBV5-1; CDR3nt: TGCGCCAGCAGCTTGGACAGGGGTTGGGGCTACACCTTC; CDR3aa: CASSLDRGWGYTF
abundance: .; d_gene: .; j_gene: TRBJ2-2; v_gene: TRBV2; CDR3nt: TGTGCCAGCAGCCGCGACAGGCCGAACACCGGGGAGCTGTTTTTT; CDR3aa: CASSRDRPNTGELFF
abundance: .; d_gene: .; j_gene: TRBJ1-3; v_gene: TRBV2; CDR3nt: TGTGCCAGCAGGTCTGGTTCCCCTGGAAACACCATATATTTT; CDR3aa: CASRSGSPGNTIYF
abundance: .; d_gene: TRBD1; j_gene: TRBJ2-2; v_gene: TRBV5-1; CDR3nt: TGCGCCAGCAGCTTGGGACAGGGTTACACCGGGGAGCTGTTTTTT; CDR3aa: CASSLGQGYTGELFF
abundance: .; d_gene: TRBD1; j_gene: TRBJ2-1; v_gene: TRBV29-1; CDR3nt: TGCAGCGTCCCTCCCCCACAGGGGGCCCTCACTAGTTACAATGAGCAGTTCTTC; CDR3aa: CSVPPPQGALTSYNEQFF
abundance: .; d_gene: .; j_gene: TRBJ2-3; v_gene: TRBV7-8; CDR3nt: TGTGCCAGCAGCTCCGTGCGGGTGCGCCCAGATACGCAGTATTTT; CDR3aa: CASSSVRVRPDTQYF
abundance: .; d_gene: .; j_gene: TRBJ1-1; v_gene: TRBV21-1; CDR3nt: TGTGCCAGCAGCAATTCGAACACTGAAGCTTTCTTT; CDR3aa: CASSNSNTEAFF
abundance: .; d_gene: TRBD1; j_gene: TRBJ1-2; v_gene: TRBV30; CDR3nt: TGTGCCTGGGTAAAAATAGGGACAGACGTCTTCGCCTTC; CDR3aa: CAWVKIGTDVFAF
abundance: .; d_gene: .; j_gene: TRBJ2-3; v_gene: TRBV4-2; CDR3nt: TGTGCCAGCAGCCAAGATGGGGTGGAGGATACGCAGTATTTT; CDR3aa: CASSQDGVEDTQYF
abundance: .; d_gene: .; j_gene: TRBJ2-7; v_gene: TRBV18; CDR3nt: TGTGCCAGCTCACCGGGCGCGACCGCCTACGAGCAGTACTTC; CDR3aa: CASSPGATAYEQYF
abundance: .; d_gene: TRBD2; j_gene: TRBJ2-2; v_gene: TRBV4-2; CDR3nt: TGTGCCAGCAGGACTAGCGGCCCACCTAAAGAGACCGGGGAGCTGTTTTTT; CDR3aa: CASRTSGPPKETGELFF
abundance: few; d_gene: .; j_gene: TRBJ2-7; v_gene: TRBV7-9; CDR3nt: TGTGCCAGCAGCTTCCCTACTGACTCCTACGAGCAGTACTTC; CDR3aa: CASSFPTDSYEQYF
abundance: .; d_gene: TRBD1; j_gene: TRBJ2-7; v_gene: TRBV10-3; CDR3nt: TGTGCCATCAGTGGGGGACAGGGGGAGTCCTACGAGCAGTACTTC; CDR3aa: CAISGGQGESYEQYF
abundance: .; d_gene: .; j_gene: TRBJ2-3; v_gene: TRBV11-2; CDR3nt: TGTGCCAGCAGCTTAGCGAGGGGGACAGATACGCAGTATTTT; CDR3aa: CASSLARGTDTQYF
abundance: .; d_gene: .; j_gene: TRBJ1-4; v_gene: TRBV10-3; CDR3nt: TGTGCCATCAGTGACTCAGGGAATGGTGAAAAACTGTTTTTT; CDR3aa: CAISDSGNGEKLFF
abundance: few; d_gene: TRBD2; j_gene: TRBJ2-5; v_gene: TRBV3-1/TRBV3-2; CDR3nt: TGTGCCAGCAGCCCTCGGGGACTAGCGGGGCTAGAGACCCAGTACTTC; CDR3aa: CASSPRGLAGLETQYF
abundance: .; d_gene: .; j_gene: TRBJ1-5; v_gene: TRBV19; CDR3nt: TGTGCCAGTAGTCCATCGACACCGTATAGCAATCAGCCCCAGCATTTT; CDR3aa: CASSPSTPYSNQPQHF
abundance: .; d_gene: TRBD1; j_gene: TRBJ2-2; v_gene: TRBV5-1; CDR3nt: TGCGCCAGCAGCTCCCTTACAGGGGGCGCGGGGACCAGGGAGCTGTTTTTT; CDR3aa: CASSSLTGGAGTRELFF
abundance: .; d_gene: .; j_gene: TRBJ1-5; v_gene: TRBV20-1; CDR3nt: TGCAGTGCTAGTAGCCGGGGCAGGTATAGCAATCAGCCCCAGCATTTT; CDR3aa: CSASSRGRYSNQPQHF
abundance: once; d_gene: .; j_gene: TRBJ1-5; v_gene: TRBV5-8; CDR3nt: TGTGCCAGCAGCTTAGGACAGATTAGCAATCAGCCCCAGCATTTT; CDR3aa: CASSLGQISNQPQHF
abundance: .; d_gene: .; j_gene: TRBJ1-1; v_gene: TRBV7-8; CDR3nt: TGTGCCAGCAGCTCCCCATTGGGGGGGACTGAAGCTTTCTTT; CDR3aa: CASSSPLGGTEAFF
abundance: .; d_gene: TRBD2; j_gene: TRBJ2-3; v_gene: TRBV7-6; CDR3nt: TGTGCCAGCAGCTTAGGTACTAGCGGGGGCACAGATACGCAGTATTTT; CDR3aa: CASSLGTSGGTDTQYF
abundance: .; d_gene: TRBD2; j_gene: TRBJ2-1; v_gene: TRBV27; CDR3nt: TGTGCCAGCAGTGGGGGACTAGCGAGCTCCTACAATGAGCAGTTCTTC; CDR3aa: CASSGGLASSYNEQFF
abundance: .; d_gene: .; j_gene: TRBJ2-2; v_gene: TRBV7-9; CDR3nt: TGTGCCAGCAGCCGATACCTAGCGACCGGGGAGCTGTTTTTT; CDR3aa: CASSRYLATGELFF
abundance: .; d_gene: .; j_gene: TRBJ1-1; v_gene: TRBV5-5; CDR3nt: TGTGCCAGCAGCTTGTCGGGGCCTGAAGCTTTCTTT; CDR3aa: CASSLSGPEAFF
abundance: once; d_gene: .; j_gene: TRBJ1-1; v_gene: TRBV30; CDR3nt: TGTGCCTGGAGTTTGAACGGGAACACTGAAGCTTTCTTT; CDR3aa: CAWSLNGNTEAFF
abundance: .; d_gene: TRBD1; j_gene: TRBJ2-5; v_gene: TRBV28; CDR3nt: TGTGCCAGCAGGTCCGCCCCCGGGACAGGGGAAGAGACCCAGTACTTC; CDR3aa: CASRSAPGTGEETQYF
abundance: few; d_gene: TRBD1; j_gene: TRBJ2-7; v_gene: TRBV6-6; CDR3nt: TGTGCCAGCACCTCAGGGGGCTACGAGCAGTACTTC; CDR3aa: CASTSGGYEQYF
abundance: .; d_gene: .; j_gene: TRBJ1-1; v_gene: TRBV13; CDR3nt: TGTGCCAGCAGCTTAGCTTCGGCGGTAGGGTGGACTGAAGCTTTCTTT; CDR3aa: CASSLASAVGWTEAFF
abundance: .; d_gene: .; j_gene: TRBJ1-6; v_gene: TRBV7-2; CDR3nt: TGTGCCAGCAGCCCAAGGTCTGGACGTGAGAATTCACCCCTCCACTTT; CDR3aa: CASSPRSGRENSPLHF
abundance: .; d_gene: TRBD2; j_gene: TRBJ2-5; v_gene: TRBV5-4; CDR3nt: TGTGCCAGCAGCTCTGGACTAGGTTTGGAGACCCAGTACTTC; CDR3aa: CASSSGLGLETQYF
abundance: .; d_gene: .; j_gene: TRBJ1-6; v_gene: TRBV4-3; CDR3nt: TGCGCCAGCAGCCAAGCTAGGGACGAGAATTCACCCCTCCACTTT; CDR3aa: CASSQARDENSPLHF
abundance: .; d_gene: .; j_gene: TRBJ1-2; v_gene: TRBV28; CDR3nt: TGTGCCAGCACGGAACGGACAGACTATGGCTACACCTTC; CDR3aa: CASTERTDYGYTF
abundance: .; d_gene: TRBD2; j_gene: TRBJ2-7; v_gene: TRBV28; CDR3nt: TGTGCCAGCAGTTTAAGCGGGGCAGTAGGTGCCTACGAGCAGTACTTC; CDR3aa: CASSLSGAVGAYEQYF
abundance: once; d_gene: TRBD1; j_gene: TRBJ1-2; v_gene: TRBV5-1; CDR3nt: TGCGCCAGCAGCTTTGATCAGGGGGCCTCAGGAGGCTACACCTTC; CDR3aa: CASSFDQGASGGYTF
abundance: .; d_gene: .; j_gene: TRBJ2-3; v_gene: TRBV9; CDR3nt: TGTGCCAGCAGCGTAGGGGCGCTCGGCGGCACAGATACGCAGTATTTT; CDR3aa: CASSVGALGGTDTQYF
abundance: .; d_gene: .; j_gene: TRBJ2-1; v_gene: TRBV6-2/TRBV6-3; CDR3nt: TGTGCCAGCAGTTACTCGATAACCTGGGATGAGCAGTTCTTC; CDR3aa: CASSYSITWDEQFF
abundance: .; d_gene: .; j_gene: TRBJ1-6; v_gene: TRBV6-4; CDR3nt: TGTGCCAGCAGAAACAGCTATAATTCACCCCTCCACTTT; CDR3aa: CASRNSYNSPLHF
abundance: .; d_gene: TRBD2; j_gene: TRBJ2-1; v_gene: TRBV9; CDR3nt: TGTGCCAGCAGCGTAGGTCACTACGCGGGGGGGTTGTACAATGAGCAGTTCTTC; CDR3aa: CASSVGHYAGGLYNEQFF
abundance: .; d_gene: .; j_gene: TRBJ2-7; v_gene: TRBV10-2; CDR3nt: TGCGCCAGCACAGCGACCGAGAGCTCCTACGAGCAGTACTTC; CDR3aa: CASTATESSYEQYF
abundance: .; d_gene: TRBD1; j_gene: TRBJ1-5; v_gene: TRBV3-1/TRBV3-2; CDR3nt: TGTGCCAGCAGCCGGGACAGCCCCCTCAGCAATCAGCCCCAGCATTTT; CDR3aa: CASSRDSPLSNQPQHF
abundance: .; d_gene: .; j_gene: TRBJ1-6; v_gene: TRBV30; CDR3nt: TGTGCCTGGAGGGGTAGGGGGGGTTCACCCCTCCACTTT; CDR3aa: CAWRGRGGSPLHF
abundance: .; d_gene: .; j_gene: TRBJ2-7; v_gene: TRBV7-8; CDR3nt: TGTGCCAGCAGCTTAGGAGGGGTAGGGGGCGAGCAGTACTTC; CDR3aa: CASSLGGVGGEQYF
abundance: once; d_gene: .; j_gene: TRBJ2-3; v_gene: TRBV12-3/TRBV12-4; CDR3nt: TGTGCCAGCAGTTTAAACACAGATACGCAGTATTTT; CDR3aa: CASSLNTDTQYF
abundance: .; d_gene: .; j_gene: TRBJ2-7; v_gene: TRBV4-2; CDR3nt: TGTGCCAGCAGCCAAGATCTACAGAGCTCCTACGAGCAGTACTTC; CDR3aa: CASSQDLQSSYEQYF